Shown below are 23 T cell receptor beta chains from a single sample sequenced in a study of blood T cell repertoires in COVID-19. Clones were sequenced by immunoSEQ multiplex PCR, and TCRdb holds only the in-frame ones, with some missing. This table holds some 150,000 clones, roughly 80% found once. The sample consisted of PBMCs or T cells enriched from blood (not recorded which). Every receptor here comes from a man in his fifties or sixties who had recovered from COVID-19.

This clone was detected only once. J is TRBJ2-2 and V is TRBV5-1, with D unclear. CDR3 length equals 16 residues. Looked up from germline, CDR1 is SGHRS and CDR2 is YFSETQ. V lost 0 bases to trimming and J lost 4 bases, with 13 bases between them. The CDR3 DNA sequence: TGCGCCAGCAGCTTGGCCACCTCTGCAGGCACCGGGGAGCTGTTTTTT. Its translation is CASSLATSAGTGELFF.

The CDR3 region has the DNA TGTGCCAGTAGTTGGACAACCGGCTCCTACGAGCAGTACTTC. It specifies CASSWTTGSYEQYF. The chain has TRBV19 and TRBJ2-7; TRBD1 is a possible D gene (5 bases). Trimming removed 5 bases from V and 0 bases from J, with 11 bases in between. Germline CDR1 LNHDA, CDR2 SQIVND (reference sequence). This CDR3 region has 14 residues.

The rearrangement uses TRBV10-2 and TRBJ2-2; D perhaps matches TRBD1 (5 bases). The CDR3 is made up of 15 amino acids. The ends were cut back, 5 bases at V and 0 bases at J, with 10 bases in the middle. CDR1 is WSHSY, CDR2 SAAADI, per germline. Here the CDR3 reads CASSHDSANTGELFF. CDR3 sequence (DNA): TGCGCCAGCAGTCATGACAGCGCGAACACCGGGGAGCTGTTTTTT.

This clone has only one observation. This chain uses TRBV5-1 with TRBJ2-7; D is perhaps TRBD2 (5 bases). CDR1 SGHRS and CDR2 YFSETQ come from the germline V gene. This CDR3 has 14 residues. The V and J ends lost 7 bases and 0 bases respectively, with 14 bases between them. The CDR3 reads CASYPGESSYEQYF. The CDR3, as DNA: TGCGCCAGCTACCCCGGGGAGAGCTCCTACGAGCAGTACTTC.

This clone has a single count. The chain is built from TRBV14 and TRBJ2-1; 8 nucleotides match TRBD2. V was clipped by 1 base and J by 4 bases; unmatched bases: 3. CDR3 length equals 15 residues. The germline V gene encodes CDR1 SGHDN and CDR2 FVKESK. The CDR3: CASSQVAGLYNEQFF. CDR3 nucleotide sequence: TGTGCCAGCAGCCAAGTAGCGGGGCTATACAATGAGCAGTTCTTC. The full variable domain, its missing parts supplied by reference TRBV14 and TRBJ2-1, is EAGVTQFPSHSVIEKGQTVTLRCDPISGHDNLYWYRRVMGKEIKFLLHFVKESKQDESGMPNNRFLAERTGGTYSTLKVQPAELEDSGVYFCASSQVAGLYNEQFFGPGTRLTVL.

The CDR3 is CASSSGTGRFEQYF. DNA for the CDR3: TGTGCCAGCAGTTCCGGGACAGGGAGGTTCGAGCAGTACTTC. The rearrangement uses TRBV28 and TRBJ2-7; 9 bases are shared with TRBD1. The germline CDR1 and CDR2 sequences are MDHEN and SYDVKM. This CDR3 has 14 amino acids. V shed 4 bases, J shed 6 bases, and the junction held 7 bases outside the gene matches.

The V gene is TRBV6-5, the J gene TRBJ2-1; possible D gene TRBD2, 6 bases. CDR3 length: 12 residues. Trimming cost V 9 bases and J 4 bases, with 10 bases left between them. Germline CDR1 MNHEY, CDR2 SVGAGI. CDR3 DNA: TGTGCCAGTCGGGGGTCTTACAATGAGCAGTTCTTC. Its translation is CASRGSYNEQFF.

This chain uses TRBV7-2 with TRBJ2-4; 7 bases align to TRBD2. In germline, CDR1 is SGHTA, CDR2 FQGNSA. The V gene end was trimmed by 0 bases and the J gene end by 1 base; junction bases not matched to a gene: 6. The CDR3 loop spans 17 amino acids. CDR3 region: CASSLARGGGAKNIQYF. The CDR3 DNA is TGTGCCAGCAGCTTAGCGCGTGGGGGAGGGGCCAAAAACATTCAGTACTTC.

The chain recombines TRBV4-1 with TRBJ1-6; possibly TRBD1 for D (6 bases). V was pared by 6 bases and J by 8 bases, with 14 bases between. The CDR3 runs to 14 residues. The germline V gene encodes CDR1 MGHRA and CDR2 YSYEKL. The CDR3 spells CASRHTGLDSPLHF. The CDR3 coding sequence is TGCGCCAGCAGACATACAGGGCTTGATTCACCCCTCCACTTT.

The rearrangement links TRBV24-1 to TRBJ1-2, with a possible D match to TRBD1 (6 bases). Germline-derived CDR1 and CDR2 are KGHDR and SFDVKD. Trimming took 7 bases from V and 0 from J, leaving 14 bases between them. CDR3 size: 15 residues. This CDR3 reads CATRQGASSNYGYTF. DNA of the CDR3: TGTGCCACCAGACAGGGCGCCTCGTCTAACTATGGCTACACCTTC.

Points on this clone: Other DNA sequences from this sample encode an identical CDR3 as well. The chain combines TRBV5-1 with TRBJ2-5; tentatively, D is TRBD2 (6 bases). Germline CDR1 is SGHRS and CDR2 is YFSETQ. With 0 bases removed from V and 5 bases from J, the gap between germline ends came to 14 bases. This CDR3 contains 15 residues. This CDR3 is CASSLASTSGETQYF. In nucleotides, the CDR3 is TGCGCCAGCAGCTTGGCGTCGACTAGTGGTGAGACCCAGTACTTC.

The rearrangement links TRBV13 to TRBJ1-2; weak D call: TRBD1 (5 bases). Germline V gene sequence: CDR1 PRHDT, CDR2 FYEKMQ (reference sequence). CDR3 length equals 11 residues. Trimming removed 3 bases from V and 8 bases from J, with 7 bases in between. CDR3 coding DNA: TGTGCCAGCAGCTTGGGGGGAGGCTACACCTTC. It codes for CASSLGGGYTF.

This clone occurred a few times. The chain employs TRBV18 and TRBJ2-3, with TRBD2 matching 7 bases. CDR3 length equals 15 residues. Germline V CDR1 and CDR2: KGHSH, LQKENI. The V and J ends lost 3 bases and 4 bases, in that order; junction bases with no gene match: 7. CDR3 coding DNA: TGTGCCAGCTCACCCCCGACTAGCTCACCAGATACGCAGTATTTT. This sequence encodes CASSPPTSSPDTQYF.

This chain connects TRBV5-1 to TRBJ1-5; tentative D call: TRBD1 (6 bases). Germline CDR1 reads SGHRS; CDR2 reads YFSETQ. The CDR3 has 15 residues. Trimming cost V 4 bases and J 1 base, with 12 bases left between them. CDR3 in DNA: TGCGCCAGCAGCCCCAGTCAGGGGAGCAATCAGCCCCAGCATTTT. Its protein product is CASSPSQGSNQPQHF.

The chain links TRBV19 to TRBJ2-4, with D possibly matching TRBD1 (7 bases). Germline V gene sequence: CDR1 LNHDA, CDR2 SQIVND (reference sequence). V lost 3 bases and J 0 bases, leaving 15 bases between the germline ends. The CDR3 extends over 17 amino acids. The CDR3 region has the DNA TGTGCCAGTAGTATTGCAGGGGGGAGAATAGCCAAAAACATTCAGTACTTC. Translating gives CASSIAGGRIAKNIQYF.

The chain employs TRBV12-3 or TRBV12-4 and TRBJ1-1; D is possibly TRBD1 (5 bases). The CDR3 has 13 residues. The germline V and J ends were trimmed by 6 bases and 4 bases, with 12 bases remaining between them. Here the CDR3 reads CASRPQGSTEAFF. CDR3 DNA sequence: TGTGCCAGCAGACCTCAGGGAAGCACTGAAGCTTTCTTT.

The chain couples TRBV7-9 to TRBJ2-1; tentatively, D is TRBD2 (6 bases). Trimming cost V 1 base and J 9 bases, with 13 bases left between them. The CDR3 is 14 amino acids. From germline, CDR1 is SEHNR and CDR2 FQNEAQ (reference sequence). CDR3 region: CASSLGGRPTEQFF. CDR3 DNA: TGTGCCAGCAGCTTAGGGGGGAGGCCGACTGAGCAGTTCTTC.

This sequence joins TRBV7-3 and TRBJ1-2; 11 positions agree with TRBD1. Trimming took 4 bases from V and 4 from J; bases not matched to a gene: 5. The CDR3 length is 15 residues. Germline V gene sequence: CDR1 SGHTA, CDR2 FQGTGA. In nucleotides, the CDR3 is TGTGCCAGCAGCTGGACAGGGGGCGACAGCTATGGCTACACCTTC. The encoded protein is CASSWTGGDSYGYTF.

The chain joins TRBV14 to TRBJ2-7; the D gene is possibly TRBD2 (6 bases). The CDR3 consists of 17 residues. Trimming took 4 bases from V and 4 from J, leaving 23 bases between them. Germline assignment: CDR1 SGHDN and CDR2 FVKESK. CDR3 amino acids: CASSLTRYGGRRYEQYF. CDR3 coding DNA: TGTGCCAGCAGCCTTACAAGATATGGGGGGAGGCGATACGAGCAGTACTTC. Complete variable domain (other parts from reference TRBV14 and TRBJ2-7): EAGVTQFPSHSVIEKGQTVTLRCDPISGHDNLYWYRRVMGKEIKFLLHFVKESKQDESGMPNNRFLAERTGGTYSTLKVQPAELEDSGVYFCASSLTRYGGRRYEQYFGPGTRLTVT.

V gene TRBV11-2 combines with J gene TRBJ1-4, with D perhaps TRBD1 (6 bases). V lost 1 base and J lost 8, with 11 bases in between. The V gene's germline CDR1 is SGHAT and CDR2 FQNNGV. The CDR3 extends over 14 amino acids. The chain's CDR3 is CASSLAGVGEKLFF. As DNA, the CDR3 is TGTGCCAGCAGCTTAGCAGGGGTCGGCGAAAAACTGTTTTTT.

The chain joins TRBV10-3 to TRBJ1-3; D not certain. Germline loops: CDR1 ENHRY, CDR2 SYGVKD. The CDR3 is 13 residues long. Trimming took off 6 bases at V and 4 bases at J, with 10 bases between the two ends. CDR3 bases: TGTGCCATCAGCCGCGATCGAGGAAACACCATATATTTT. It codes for CAISRDRGNTIYF.

In DNA, the CDR3 is TGTGCCAGTAGTACTGGGGACAGGGAGCCAGAGACCCAGTACTTC. Translation gives CASSTGDREPETQYF. This rearrangement joins TRBV19 to TRBJ2-5, with 9 bases that match TRBD1. This CDR3 spans 15 amino acids. V lost 4 bases to trimming and J lost 4 bases; unmatched junction nucleotides: 7. Germline V gene data show CDR1 as LNHDA and CDR2 as SQIVND (reference sequence).

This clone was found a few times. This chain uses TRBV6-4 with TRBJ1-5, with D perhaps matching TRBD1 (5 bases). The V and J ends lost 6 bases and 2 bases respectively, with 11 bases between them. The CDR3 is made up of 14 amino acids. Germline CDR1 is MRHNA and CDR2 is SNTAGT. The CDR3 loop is CASSPRGGNQPQHF. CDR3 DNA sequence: TGTGCCAGCAGCCCTCGGGGGGGCAATCAGCCCCAGCATTTT.